This T cell receptor (beta chain) was identified in a study of CD8+ T cells in alopecia areata. It was cDNA, reverse transcribed from extracted RNA, that served as the sequencing template. TCRdb keeps only in-frame clones here, not all; method: immunoSEQ multiplex PCR. The repertoire holds 130,000 or so clones, more than 85% seen once, with less than 15% in the top ten. The V end lost 2 bases, the J end lost 4 bases, and 3 bases lay between the germline ends. CDR3 size: 12 residues. Germline V lookup: CDR1 SGHKS, CDR2 YYEKEE (reference sequence). Sample treatment: oral pan-JAK inhibitor, 5-10 mg twice daily.

This clonotype was sampled from a human donor with alopecia areata. The sample in question was CD8+ T cells sorted from blood, obtained at week 4, from a patient treated with tofacitinib. The rearrangement links TRBV5-5 to TRBJ2-2, with D hard to call. The CDR3: CASSFGTGELFF. In DNA, the CDR3 is TGTGCCAGCAGCTTTGGCACCGGGGAGCTGTTTTTT. The full variable domain, with the rest looked up from reference TRBV5-5 and TRBJ2-2, is DAGVTQSPTHLIKTRGQQVTLRCSPISGHKSVSWYQQVLGQGPQFIFQYYEKEERGRGNFPDRFSARQFPNYSSELNVNALLLGDSALYLCASSFGTGELFFGEGSRLTVL.